What follows is one T cell receptor beta chain and its context. The data originate from a study of T cell responses to AZD1222 COVID-19 vaccine. Clones were read by immunoSEQ multiplex PCR, and TCRdb kept only the in-frame ones, dropping some. The data show 45,000 to 65,000 clones, approximately 88% seen once. Germline CDR1 reads DFQATT; CDR2 reads SNEGSKA (reference sequence). This CDR3 has 11 amino acids. The chain combines TRBV20-1 with TRBJ1-1; D is undetermined. The material was peripheral blood, obtained on day 0 of AZD1222 vaccination. This clonotype originated in an adult in good health. CDR3 sequence reads: CSSTDDTEAFF. The CDR3 DNA reads as TGCAGCTCTACGGACGACACTGAAGCTTTCTTT.